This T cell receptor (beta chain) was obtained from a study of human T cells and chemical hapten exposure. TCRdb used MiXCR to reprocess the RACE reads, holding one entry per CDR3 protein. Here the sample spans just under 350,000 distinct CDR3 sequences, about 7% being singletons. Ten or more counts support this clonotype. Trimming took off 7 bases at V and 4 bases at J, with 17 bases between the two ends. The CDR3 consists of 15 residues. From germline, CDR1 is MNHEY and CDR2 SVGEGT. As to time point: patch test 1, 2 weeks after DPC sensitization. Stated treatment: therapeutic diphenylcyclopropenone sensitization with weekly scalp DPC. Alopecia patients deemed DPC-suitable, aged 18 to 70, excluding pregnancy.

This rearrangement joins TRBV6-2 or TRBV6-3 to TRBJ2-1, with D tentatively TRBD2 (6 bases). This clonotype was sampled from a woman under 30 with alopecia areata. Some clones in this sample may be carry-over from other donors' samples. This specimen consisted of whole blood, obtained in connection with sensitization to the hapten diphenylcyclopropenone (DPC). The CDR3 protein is CASTRGSHGYNEQFF. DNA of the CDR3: TGTGCCAGCACCCGGGGGAGTCACGGGTACAATGAGCAGTTCTTC.